Below, 22 T cell receptor beta chains from the same sample are listed, as sequenced in a study of vaccination and CD4 T cells after COVID-19. Documented treatment: approximately 9-day PBMC culture with coronavirus spike peptide pools or control peptides (ViraFEST assay). CD4+ T cells that came from the unexposed donor were collected before the COVID-19 pandemic (2011-2018). Their antigens are not known. Cultured CD4+ T-cell DNA underwent Oncomine TCR Beta short-read sequencing. TCRdb reprocessed the PCR reads via MiXCR and lists one record per CDR3 protein. The repertoire has roughly 10,000 distinct CDR3 sequences, about 44% of them found once; the top ten carry around 22%. Sequenced input: CD4+ T cells from blood, cultured in vitro. The receptors were sampled from a human donor in good health.

This rearrangement joins TRBV30 to TRBJ2-6; D remains ambiguous. Germline V gives CDR1 GTSNPN, CDR2 SVGIG (reference sequence). Trimming left V 4 bases short and J 5 bases short, with 12 bases between. There are 14 residues in the CDR3. The CDR3 sequence is CAWNTPKWANVLTF. CDR3 DNA: TGTGCCTGGAACACCCCCAAATGGGCCAACGTCCTGACTTTC.

The rearrangement joins TRBV25-1 to TRBJ1-1; D remains ambiguous. The germline V and J ends were trimmed by 6 bases and 1 base, with 6 bases remaining between them. The length of the CDR3 is 12 residues. The germline V gene has CDR1 MGHDK and CDR2 SYGVNS. CDR3 DNA sequence: TGTGCCAGCAGGAGGGAGAACACTGAAGCTTTCTTT. Its protein is CASRRENTEAFF.

The CDR3 loop is CASSLKDYGSYNEQFF. The CDR3 DNA reads as TGTGCCAGCAGCTTGAAGGACTACGGCTCCTACAATGAGCAGTTCTTC. The chain is built from TRBV7-2 and TRBJ2-1; D is perhaps TRBD2 (6 bases). Trimming removed 3 bases from V and 0 bases from J, with 12 bases in between. Germline-derived CDR1 and CDR2 are SGHTA and FQGNSA. This CDR3 is built from 16 residues.

The V call is TRBV6-1, the J call TRBJ1-3; maybe TRBD1 (6 bases). Germline V lookup: CDR1 MNHNS, CDR2 SASEGT. The V end lost 5 bases, the J end lost 4 bases, and 15 bases lay between the germline ends. The CDR3 contains 15 residues. The DNA for the CDR3 is TGTGCCAGCAGTACAGGGAATCCGGGCGGAAACACCATATATTTT. Its protein is CASSTGNPGGNTIYF.

This clonotype was counted a few times. This chain links TRBV15 with TRBJ1-3; possibly TRBD1 for D (6 bases). The V gene's germline CDR1 is LNHNV and CDR2 YYDKDF (reference sequence). Trimming removed 5 bases from V and 0 bases from J, with 23 bases in between. The CDR3 runs 19 residues. The CDR3 region is CATSDFFGLQGGSGNTIYF. CDR3 in DNA: TGTGCCACCAGCGACTTCTTCGGACTACAGGGCGGCTCTGGAAACACCATATATTTT.

The chain uses TRBV11-2 and TRBJ1-1; TRBD1 aligns across 7 bases. Losses at the gene ends were 3 bases for V and 0 bases for J; bases not matched to a gene: 4. There are 15 residues in the CDR3. The germline CDR1 and CDR2 sequences are SGHAT and FQNNGV. The CDR3 here is CASSLSGTVNTEAFF. The CDR3 coding sequence is TGTGCCAGCAGCTTGTCCGGGACAGTGAACACTGAAGCTTTCTTT.

This clonotype showed up just a few times. The V and J genes are TRBV6-5 and TRBJ2-3; tentative D call: TRBD1 (7 bases). Trimming shortened V by 4 bases and J by 3 bases, and 8 bases separated the two germline ends. Germline V gives CDR1 MNHEY, CDR2 SVGAGI. The CDR3 totals 13 residues. CDR3 coding DNA: TGTGCCAGCAGTTCAGGGGGGACAGATACGCAGTATTTT. Protein product: CASSSGGTDTQYF.

CDR3 region: CSAGLAGMNTGELFF. DNA for the CDR3: TGCAGTGCTGGGCTAGCGGGGATGAACACCGGGGAGCTGTTTTTT. The chain uses TRBV20-1 and TRBJ2-2, with 9 bases identical to TRBD2. The CDR3 has 15 amino acids. V was pared by 5 bases and J by 1 base, with 5 bases of the junction left unmatched. From germline, CDR1 is DFQATT and CDR2 SNEGSKA (reference sequence).

The CDR3 DNA sequence: TGCGCCAGCAGCTTGGGGACAGGGTTGAGGGGCTACACCTTC. Its protein is CASSLGTGLRGYTF. This sequence joins TRBV5-1 and TRBJ1-2, with TRBD1 identical over 8 bases. Germline CDR1 is SGHRS and CDR2 is YFSETQ. This CDR3 spans 14 amino acids. The V segment lost 0 bases and the J segment 8 bases; nucleotides outside the gene matches: 6.

This clonotype appeared a few times. The chain couples TRBV5-4 to TRBJ1-2; 9 bases map to TRBD1. There are 15 residues in the CDR3. V gave up 6 bases and J gave up 7 bases; unmatched junction bases: 13. Germline CDR1 reads SGHNT; CDR2 reads YYREEE (reference sequence). In nucleotides, the CDR3 is TGTGCCAGCACCACCGGGACAGGGTTCTTCGCTGGCTACACCTTC. Residues: CASTTGTGFFAGYTF.

The chain links TRBV20-1 to TRBJ2-1; the match to TRBD2 covers 9 bases. The length of the CDR3 is 19 residues. From germline, CDR1 is DFQATT and CDR2 SNEGSKA (reference sequence). The junction had 25 bases not matched to a gene; V was cut back by 5 bases and J by 8 bases. In nucleotides, the CDR3 is TGCAGTGCTTTCGTACCCGTGGGGACTAGCTCAAAGAGGAGGGATGAGCAGTTCTTC. Protein sequence: CSAFVPVGTSSKRRDEQFF.

This clonotype was counted between two and nine times. V usage is TRBV4-1 and J usage is TRBJ1-5, with a tentative D call TRBD1 (5 bases). CDR3 size: 16 residues. CDR1 and CDR2 from the germline V gene are MGHRA and YSYEKL. Trimming stripped 0 bases from V and 2 bases from J, with 11 bases between. DNA of the CDR3: TGCGCCAGCAGCCAAGATGGGGGAATTGGCAATCAGCCCCAGCATTTT. Protein: CASSQDGGIGNQPQHF.

The V gene is TRBV7-9, the J gene TRBJ2-6; perhaps TRBD1 as D (6 bases). The germline CDR1 and CDR2 sequences are SEHNR and FQNEAQ (reference sequence). Trimming took off 5 bases at V and 1 base at J, with 9 bases between the two ends. CDR3 size: 15 residues. CDR3 protein: CASSLTGSGANVLTF. The CDR3 nucleotides are TGTGCCAGCAGCCTCACAGGGTCTGGGGCCAACGTCCTGACTTTC.

The chain couples TRBV4-3 to TRBJ1-5; 8 bases are shared with TRBD1. The CDR3 has 17 residues. The V gene's germline CDR1 is LGHNA and CDR2 YSLEER. Trimming took 0 bases from V and 5 from J; bases not matched to a gene: 9. CDR3 in amino acids: CASSQDLRGTGDQPQHF. Here the CDR3 DNA reads TGCGCCAGCAGCCAAGATCTTAGAGGGACAGGCGATCAGCCCCAGCATTTT.

This clonotype was seen only a few times. The chain has TRBV28 and TRBJ2-2; 11 positions agree with TRBD2. CDR1 and CDR2 (germline): MDHEN, SYDVKM. J lost 5 bases, V lost 8 bases, and 4 bases had no gene match. The CDR3 consists of 14 residues. The CDR3 loop is CASSRTSGTGELFF. In DNA, the CDR3 is TGTGCCAGCTCACGGACTAGCGGGACCGGGGAGCTGTTTTTT.

The V call is TRBV7-2, the J call TRBJ2-1; weak D call: TRBD2 (5 bases). In germline, CDR1 is SGHTA, CDR2 FQGNSA. The CDR3 extends over 18 amino acids. V gave up 1 base and J gave up 0 bases, with 16 bases separating them. The CDR3 here is CASSLGPTSSPSYNEQFF. The CDR3 nucleotides are TGTGCCAGCAGCTTAGGACCGACTTCTAGCCCCTCCTACAATGAGCAGTTCTTC.

This chain joins TRBV20-1 and TRBJ2-7, with 12 bases identical to TRBD2. This CDR3 region has 14 residues. Trimming removed 3 bases from V and 3 bases from J; junction bases left unmatched: 3. CDR1 DFQATT and CDR2 SNEGSKA come from the germline V gene (reference sequence). CDR3 DNA sequence: TGCAGTGCTAGTCTAGCGGGAGGGGGCTACGAGCAGTACTTC. Its translation is CSASLAGGGYEQYF.

The V call is TRBV6-1, the J call TRBJ1-4; a weak D match, TRBD1 (6 bases). Trimming shortened V by 5 bases and J by 6 bases, and 28 bases separated the two germline ends. The CDR3 is made up of 19 amino acids. CDR1 MNHNS and CDR2 SASEGT come from the germline V gene. This chain's CDR3 is CASSTAPGRGAGIDEKLFF. CDR3 sequence (DNA): TGTGCCAGCAGTACAGCCCCGGGGAGGGGGGCGGGTATCGATGAAAAACTGTTTTTT.

The rearrangement joins TRBV15 to TRBJ2-5, with 9 bases identical to TRBD1. CDR1 is LNHNV, CDR2 YYDKDF, per germline (reference sequence). V was clipped by 4 bases and J by 5 bases; unmatched bases: 8. This CDR3 comprises 15 residues. The CDR3, as DNA: TGTGCCACCAGCATCGGACAGGGGTTGAAGGAGACCCAGTACTTC. The encoded protein is CATSIGQGLKETQYF.

The chain couples TRBV20-1 to TRBJ2-4; TRBD2 aligns across 8 bases. J lost 8 bases, V lost 0 bases, and 6 bases had no gene match. Germline V gives CDR1 DFQATT, CDR2 SNEGSKA (reference sequence). The CDR3 loop spans 14 amino acids. The DNA for the CDR3 is TGCAGTGCTAGAGATCTAAGCGGGAGTCACATTCAGTACTTC. This encodes CSARDLSGSHIQYF.

The chain employs TRBV3-1 and TRBJ2-5; 8 bases match TRBD2. Per germline, CDR1 LGHDT and CDR2 YNNKEL (reference sequence). The CDR3 contains 13 residues. Losses at the gene ends were 4 bases for V and 7 bases for J; bases not matched to a gene: 5. The DNA of the CDR3 is TGTGCCAGCAGCCTAGGGACTAGTCCGACCCAGTACTTC. Amino acid sequence: CASSLGTSPTQYF.

This clonotype was seen a handful of times. The chain uses TRBV28 and TRBJ2-3; D call uncertain. Trimming pared 4 bases from V and 0 bases from J, leaving 11 bases between. Germline CDR1 is MDHEN and CDR2 is SYDVKM. The CDR3 is 15 amino acids. CDR3 loop: CASSSASGSTDTQYF. CDR3 nucleotide sequence: TGTGCCAGCAGTTCAGCATCTGGAAGCACAGATACGCAGTATTTT.